This TCR beta chain comes out of a study of post-analysis software for immune sequencing data. Study-level information: The disease courses covered relapsing-remitting, secondary progressive and progressive-relapsing multiple sclerosis.

General study points: Multiple sclerosis was associated with a significant reduction in normalized Chao1 diversity relative to controls. About five TRBV segments appeared more often in patients than in controls, and TRBV5-6, TRBV5-1 and TRBV20-1 were among these.

Germline-derived CDR1 and CDR2 are SGHDN and FVKESK. There are 17 residues in the CDR3. The ends were cut back, 4 bases at V and 3 bases at J, with 22 bases in the middle. With regard to this clonotype: Its antigen is still unknown.

Prepared libraries of TCR beta cDNA carried unique molecular identifiers. Each CDR3 protein gets one entry after TCRdb re-called the PCR reads with MiXCR. The top ten clones hold approximately 1.7% of a sample with roughly 620,000 distinct CDR3 sequences, 44% of them seen once. The V call is TRBV14, the J call TRBJ2-7; either TRBD1 or TRBD2 may fit D (5 bases each). The sample taken for sequencing was blood. This TCR derives from a girl aged 5 to 17 with multiple sclerosis. The CDR3 loop is CASSPAAKRQRSYEQYF. The CDR3 nucleotides are TGTGCCAGCAGCCCCGCAGCCAAGAGACAGCGGAGCTACGAGCAGTACTTC.